Following are 18 T cell receptor beta chains from one sample sequenced in a study of graft-versus-host responses after intestinal transplantation. The table came from immunoSEQ multiplex PCR; TCRdb's copy has only in-frame clones and leaves some out. The sample yields under 45,000 clones, over 90% seen once. The sequences come from PBMCs, collected roughly 110 weeks after intestinal transplantation. The receptors derive from a human patient who received an intestinal transplant, so some T cells may come from the graft donor.

This chain uses TRBV4-2 with TRBJ2-3, with D possibly being TRBD1 (6 bases). CDR3 length: 17 amino acids. Germline CDR1 and CDR2: LGHNA and YNFKEQ. The V gene lost 5 bases and the J gene lost 2 bases, with 20 bases spanning the gap. Here the CDR3 DNA reads TGTGCCAGCAGCTTCAGGTTTTGGGGGACACTCACAGATACGCAGTATTTT. Amino acid sequence: CASSFRFWGTLTDTQYF.

The chain recombines TRBV19 with TRBJ2-2; 10 bases match TRBD2. Looked up from germline, CDR1 is LNHDA and CDR2 is SQIVND (reference sequence). With V trimmed by 0 bases and J by 3 bases, 4 bases remained unmatched. The CDR3 length is 17 residues. The CDR3 here is CASSIEISGRYTGELFF. The DNA of the CDR3 is TGTGCCAGTAGTATAGAGATTAGCGGGAGGTACACCGGGGAGCTGTTTTTT.

The chain has TRBV5-4 and TRBJ2-5, with D perhaps TRBD1 (6 bases). The CDR3 has 16 amino acids. Looked up from germline, CDR1 is SGHNT and CDR2 is YYREEE (reference sequence). Between the trimmed V and J ends, which lost 4 bases and 5 bases, there was a span of 21 bases. CDR3 nucleotide sequence: TGTGCCAGCAGCGACACACATGGGACAAATGGGGAGACCCAGTACTTC. Its protein product is CASSDTHGTNGETQYF. The full variable domain, in which reference TRBV5-4 and TRBJ2-5 provide the parts outside the CDR3, is ETGVTQSPTHLIKTRGQQVTLRCSSQSGHNTVSWYQQALGQGPQFIFQYYREEENGRGNFPPRFSGLQFPNYSSELNVNALELDDSALYLCASSDTHGTNGETQYFGPGTRLLVL.

The rearrangement links TRBV7-9 to TRBJ2-3; the match to TRBD2 covers 7 bases. The CDR3 length is 13 residues. From germline, CDR1 is SEHNR and CDR2 FQNEAQ (reference sequence). V lost 5 bases and J lost 3; bases outside the gene matches: 2. CDR3 sequence reads: CASSHGGTDTQYF. CDR3 coding DNA: TGTGCCAGCAGCCACGGGGGGACAGATACGCAGTATTTT.

The chain couples TRBV7-9 to TRBJ1-5; unclear D gene. Germline V gene lookup returns CDR1 SEHNR and CDR2 FQNEAQ (reference sequence). V lost 1 base and J 11 bases, leaving 15 bases between the germline ends. The CDR3 loop spans 14 amino acids. CDR3 sequence: CASSLGRQLDAQHF. DNA of the CDR3: TGTGCCAGCAGCTTAGGCCGGCAGCTCGATGCCCAGCATTTT. The full variable domain, completed using reference TRBV7-9 and TRBJ1-5, is DTGVSQNPRHKITKRGQNVTFRCDPISEHNRLYWYRQTLGQGPEFLTYFQNEAQLEKSRLLSDRFSAERPKGSFSTLEIQRTEQGDSAMYLCASSLGRQLDAQHFGDGTRLSIL.

The rearrangement joins TRBV7-9 to TRBJ2-3, with 9 bases that match TRBD2. CDR3 length equals 12 residues. V was clipped by 5 bases and J by 13 bases; unmatched bases: 7. Per germline, CDR1 SEHNR and CDR2 FQNEAQ (reference sequence). This CDR3 reads CASSRGLASKYF. CDR3 nucleotides: TGTGCCAGCAGCCGAGGACTAGCGTCTAAGTATTTT.

The chain is built from TRBV6-5 and TRBJ2-2; tentative D call: TRBD1 (6 bases). V was pared by 7 bases and J by 1 base, with 10 bases between. The CDR3 is 14 residues long. Germline CDR1 and CDR2: MNHEY and SVGAGI. The CDR3 reads CASTWGRNTGELFF. The CDR3 DNA reads as TGTGCCAGCACCTGGGGGCGGAACACCGGGGAGCTGTTTTTT.

This rearrangement joins TRBV6-5 to TRBJ1-2; D is possibly TRBD1 (5 bases). Trimming shortened V by 0 bases and J by 4 bases, and 9 bases separated the two germline ends. The CDR3 is 14 amino acids. Germline loops: CDR1 MNHEY, CDR2 SVGAGI. CDR3 bases: TGTGCCAGCAGTTACTCGGGACGCCCCTATGGCTACACCTTC. The encoded protein is CASSYSGRPYGYTF.

V and J are TRBV11-2 and TRBJ1-6, with D hard to call. Germline CDR1 SGHAT, CDR2 FQNNGV. Trimming took off 0 bases at V and 0 bases at J, with 12 bases between the two ends. This CDR3 is built from 18 residues. The CDR3 DNA follows: TGTGCCAGCAGCTTAGATCTTAGGCTTAGCTCCTATAATTCACCCCTCCACTTT. It is translated as CASSLDLRLSSYNSPLHF. Using reference TRBV11-2 and TRBJ1-6 for the parts outside the CDR3, the full variable domain is EAGVAQSPRYKIIEKRQSVAFWCNPISGHATLYWYQQILGQGPKLLIQFQNNGVVDDSQLPKDRFSAERLKGVDSTLKIQPAKLEDSAVYLCASSLDLRLSSYNSPLHFGNGTRLTVT.

Regarding this clone: One end of the junction does not line up with germline, which may come from a read error. This chain connects TRBV5-3 to TRBJ2-7; possibly TRBD1 for D (5 bases). TRBV5-3 carries the ORF label, with uncertain function. The CDR3 is 14 amino acids. The CDR3 DNA follows: TGTGCCAGCAGCTTGGGCCAGGGCTCCTACGAGCAGTACTTC. It yields the protein CASSLGQGSYEQYF.

This clone was detected only once. The chain uses TRBV6-6 and TRBJ2-1; possible D gene TRBD1, 5 bases. The germline CDR1 and CDR2 sequences are MNHNY and SVGAGI (reference sequence). The length of the CDR3 is 11 residues. The DNA for the CDR3 is TGTGCAACAATGGCAGGGAATGAGCAGTTCTTC. Protein sequence: CATMAGNEQFF.

This clone has only a few counts. CDR3 sequence reads: CASSSPGTEAFF. The CDR3 DNA reads TGTGCCAGCAGCTCCCCAGGGACTGAAGCTTTCTTT. The chain combines TRBV28 with TRBJ1-1; D is perhaps TRBD1 (5 bases). The V and J ends lost 6 bases and 5 bases respectively, with 10 bases between them. This CDR3 region has 12 residues. Germline loops: CDR1 MDHEN, CDR2 SYDVKM. The full variable domain, its missing parts supplied by reference TRBV28 and TRBJ1-1, is DVKVTQSSRYLVKRTGEKVFLECVQDMDHENMFWYRQDPGLGLRLIYFSYDVKMKEKGDIPEGYSVSREKKERFSLILESASTNQTSMYLCASSSPGTEAFFGQGTRLTVV.

The CDR3 DNA sequence: TGTGCCAGCAGTGCTATCTGGGTTGCGAGCGGGAGCTACGAGCAGTACTTC. It yields the protein CASSAIWVASGSYEQYF. V and J are TRBV11-2 and TRBJ2-7; 8 bases agree with TRBD2. The CDR3 totals 17 residues. V shed 6 bases and J 3 bases; nucleotides not matched to a gene: 16. Germline CDR1 reads SGHAT; CDR2 reads FQNNGV.

A single count supports this clone. V gene TRBV28 combines with J gene TRBJ1-2, with D perhaps TRBD1 (5 bases). V lost 4 bases, J lost 6 bases, and 18 bases lay in between. Germline lookup yields CDR1 MDHEN and CDR2 SYDVKM. The length of the CDR3 is 15 residues. The chain's CDR3 is CASSSLARGMDGYTF. The CDR3 DNA is TGTGCCAGCAGTTCGCTTGCTAGGGGAATGGATGGCTACACCTTC.

This chain joins TRBV6-5 and TRBJ2-1; D may be TRBD1 or TRBD2 (5 bases each). This CDR3 comprises 11 residues. Germline V gene lookup returns CDR1 MNHEY and CDR2 SVGAGI. Trimming stripped 6 bases from V and 13 bases from J, with 13 bases between. CDR3 sequence: CASSSSGRQFF. The DNA of the CDR3 is TGTGCCAGCAGCTCCTCGGGACGACAGTTCTTC.

The chain joins TRBV2 to TRBJ2-2; D remains unclear. V lost 6 bases, J lost 4 bases, and 9 bases lay in between. The CDR3 is 13 amino acids. Germline CDR1 SNHLY, CDR2 FYNNEI. This chain's CDR3 is CASSLDRTGELFF. The CDR3 DNA reads TGTGCCAGCAGCTTAGACCGCACCGGGGAGCTGTTTTTT.

This CDR3 is CASSLRYGLVEGTDTQYF. In DNA, the CDR3 is TGTGCCAGCAGCTTGCGCTATGGGCTAGTGGAAGGCACAGATACGCAGTATTTT. The chain couples TRBV5-4 to TRBJ2-3, with D unresolved. CDR1 and CDR2 (germline): SGHNT, YYREEE (reference sequence). The CDR3 spans 18 residues. The ends were cut back, 1 base at V and 1 base at J, with 19 bases in the middle.

This chain connects TRBV11-1 to TRBJ2-5, with a possible D match to TRBD1 (6 bases). Between the trimmed V and J ends, which lost 1 base and 3 bases, there was a span of 9 bases. The CDR3 sequence is 14 residues long. Germline CDR1 reads SGHAT; CDR2 reads FQDESV (reference sequence). The CDR3 DNA sequence: TGTGCCAGCAGCTTAGGCGCAGGGGAAGAGACCCAGTACTTC. This encodes CASSLGAGEETQYF.